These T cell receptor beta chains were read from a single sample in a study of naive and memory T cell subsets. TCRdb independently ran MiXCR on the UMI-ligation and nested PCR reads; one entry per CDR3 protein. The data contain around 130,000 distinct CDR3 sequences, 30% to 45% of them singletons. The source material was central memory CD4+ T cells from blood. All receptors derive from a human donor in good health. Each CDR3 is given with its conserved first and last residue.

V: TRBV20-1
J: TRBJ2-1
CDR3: CSAETSGRNEQFF

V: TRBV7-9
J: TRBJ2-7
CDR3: CASTLWTDSTYEQYF

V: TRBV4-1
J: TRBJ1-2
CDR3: CASSQEATGEKGYTF

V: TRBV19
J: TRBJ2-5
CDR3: CATWKGETQYF

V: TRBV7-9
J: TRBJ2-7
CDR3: CASSLGGSGRRSDEQYF

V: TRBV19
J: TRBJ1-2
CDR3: CASSIDGQNNYGYTF

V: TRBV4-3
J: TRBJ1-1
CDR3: CASSQSQGWRGTEAFF

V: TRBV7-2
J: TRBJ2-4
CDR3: CASSSEGGRAKNIQYF

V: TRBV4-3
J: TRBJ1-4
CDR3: CASSQAPQGFNEKLFF

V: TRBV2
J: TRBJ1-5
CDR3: CASSGGQGVKPQHF

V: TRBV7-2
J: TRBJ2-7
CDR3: CASSLVASGISSYEQYF

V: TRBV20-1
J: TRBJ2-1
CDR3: CSGDRVYNEQFF

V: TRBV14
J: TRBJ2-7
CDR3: CASSQTLGRGNTYEQYF

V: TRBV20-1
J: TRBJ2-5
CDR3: CSARSGQQETQYF

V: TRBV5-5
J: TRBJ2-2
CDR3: CASSWVAGGGTGELFF

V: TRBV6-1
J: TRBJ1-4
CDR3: CASRETGGASEKLFF

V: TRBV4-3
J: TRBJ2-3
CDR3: CASSQGTLQGGDTQYF

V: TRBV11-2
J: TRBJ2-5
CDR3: CASSLSTLHRGETQYF

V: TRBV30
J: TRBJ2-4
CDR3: CAWSLPSGRAQAKNIQYF

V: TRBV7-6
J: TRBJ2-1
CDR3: CASSLEQSSYNEQFF

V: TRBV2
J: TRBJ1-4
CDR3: CASSRGVATNEKLFF

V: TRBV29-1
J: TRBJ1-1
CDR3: CSVKKMPGGTEAFF

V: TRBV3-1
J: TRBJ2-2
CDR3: CASSQSFRSTGELFF

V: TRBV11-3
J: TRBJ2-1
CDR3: CASSSPHLAGGNNEQFF

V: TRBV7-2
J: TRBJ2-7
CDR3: CASSLEGTSGRAYEQYF

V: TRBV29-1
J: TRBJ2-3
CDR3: CSHGLAGVPNTQYF

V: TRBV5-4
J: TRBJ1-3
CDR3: CASSLQGALGNTIYF

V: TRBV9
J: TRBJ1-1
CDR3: CASSVTGGGEAFF

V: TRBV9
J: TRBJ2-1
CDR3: CASSDHGQGRNEQFF

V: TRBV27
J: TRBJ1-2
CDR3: CASSERAGRNGYTF

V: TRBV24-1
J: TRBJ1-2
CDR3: CATSVGQGHGYTF

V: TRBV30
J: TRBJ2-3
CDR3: CAWSPQRRAADTQYF